Listed here are 19 T cell receptor beta chains from one sample, sequenced in a study of OX40 agonist ivuxolimab in advanced cancers. This table comes from immunoSEQ multiplex PCR, and its TCRdb copy is limited to in-frame clones, with some not included. The table has over 3,000 clones, around 80% seen once. Sequences were derived from CD4+ or CD8+ T cells sorted from blood, sampled in a trial of the OX40 agonist ivuxolimab. All receptors derive from an adult with an advanced solid tumor such as melanoma, head and neck, liver or kidney cancer.

This clone was seen only once. The genes are TRBV5-1 and TRBJ2-1, with 8 bases lining up with TRBD1. CDR1 is SGHRS and CDR2 is YFSETQ in the germline V gene. This CDR3 is built from 18 residues. V lost 0 bases, J lost 2 bases, and 10 bases stayed unmatched. The CDR3 here is CASSLGGQVFIPYNEQFF. The CDR3 DNA follows: TGCGCCAGCAGCTTGGGGGGACAGGTCTTTATCCCCTACAATGAGCAGTTCTTC.

The genes are TRBV2 and TRBJ2-3; a weak D match, TRBD2 (5 bases). Germline V CDR1 and CDR2: SNHLY, FYNNEI. The CDR3 covers 15 residues. The V gene lost 2 bases and the J gene lost 2 bases, with 11 bases spanning the gap. CDR3 amino acids: CASSEKLAITDTQYF. DNA of the CDR3: TGTGCCAGCAGTGAAAAGCTAGCAATCACAGATACGCAGTATTTT.

The genes are TRBV5-3 and TRBJ2-7; D is possibly TRBD1 or TRBD2 (5 bases each). TRBV5-3 is an ORF, and what it does is uncertain. V was cut by 4 bases and J by 6 bases, with 17 bases left in between. The CDR3 has 14 amino acids. CDR3 bases: TGTGCCAGAAGCGTCCCCGGGACCCCCTGCGAGCAGTACTTC. This translates into CARSVPGTPCEQYF.

This chain joins TRBV6-4 and TRBJ2-6, with TRBD1 as a possible D gene (7 bases). V was cut by 2 bases and J by 0 bases, with 8 bases left in between. The germline CDR1 and CDR2 sequences are MRHNA and SNTAGT. CDR3 size: 16 residues. Written as DNA, the CDR3 is TGTGCCAGCAGTGACCAGGGGGGCTCTGGGGCCAACGTCCTGACTTTC. Residues: CASSDQGGSGANVLTF.

This rearrangement joins TRBV27 to TRBJ2-7, with 10 bases aligning to TRBD1. This CDR3 has 14 residues. Germline CDR1 MNHEY, CDR2 SMNVEV (reference sequence). Trimming took 4 bases from V and 4 from J; bases not matched to a gene: 4. The CDR3 DNA is TGTGCCAGCAGTTGGCGGGACAGGGGATACGAGCAGTACTTC. Residues: CASSWRDRGYEQYF.

This clone was seen more than once but under ten times. For the CDR3, the DNA is TGTGCCAGCAGCTTAACAAGCGGGAGTGGGTATGAGCAGTTCTTC. It is translated as CASSLTSGSGYEQFF. The chain links TRBV7-3 to TRBJ2-1, with TRBD2 matching over 8 bases. Per the germline V gene, CDR1 is SGHTA and CDR2 is FQGTGA. Trimming took 0 bases from V and 8 from J; bases not matched to a gene: 6. CDR3 length equals 15 residues.

The table lists this clone with a few counts. The chain joins TRBV4-2 to TRBJ1-6; D possibly corresponds to TRBD1 (5 bases). Trimming took off 0 bases at V and 4 bases at J, with 16 bases between the two ends. Germline V gene data show CDR1 as LGHNA and CDR2 as YNFKEQ. This CDR3 comprises 18 residues. For the CDR3, the DNA is TGTGCCAGCAGCCAAGATCTCGGGGGGGGGTCATATAATTCACCCCTCCACTTT. Its translation is CASSQDLGGGSYNSPLHF.

This rearrangement joins TRBV5-1 to TRBJ2-5, with TRBD2 matching over 10 bases. Germline values: CDR1 SGHRS, CDR2 YFSETQ. There are 14 residues in the CDR3. V shed 3 bases and J 5 bases; nucleotides not matched to a gene: 4. This CDR3 is CASSSAGGYETQYF. The CDR3 nucleotides read TGCGCCAGCAGCTCAGCGGGAGGGTATGAGACCCAGTACTTC.

The gene calls are TRBV11-3 and TRBJ2-7; D gene ambiguous. The germline CDR1 and CDR2 sequences are SGHNT and YENEEA. The V and J ends lost 3 bases and 4 bases respectively, with 10 bases between them. The CDR3 has 13 amino acids. The CDR3 is CASSFEPGYEQYF. The CDR3 nucleotides are TGTGCCAGCAGCTTCGAGCCCGGTTACGAGCAGTACTTC.

The rearrangement links TRBV6-1 to TRBJ2-3; D perhaps matches TRBD2 (6 bases). In germline, CDR1 is MNHNS, CDR2 SASEGT. V dropped 1 base and J dropped 5 bases, with 13 bases sitting between them. The length of the CDR3 is 15 residues. Here the CDR3 reads CASSEVSGGKDTQYF. In DNA form, the CDR3 reads TGTGCCAGCAGTGAAGTTTCCGGGGGTAAAGATACGCAGTATTTT.

The count of this clone is one. CDR3 sequence: CASDRGGKGEQYF. The DNA of the CDR3 is TGTGCCAGCGATCGGGGCGGGAAGGGCGAGCAGTACTTC. V gene TRBV9 combines with J gene TRBJ2-7; D perhaps matches TRBD2 (6 bases). The germline gives CDR1 SGDLS, CDR2 YYNGEE. V gave up 7 bases and J gave up 6 bases, with 17 bases separating them. The CDR3 is 13 amino acids. Drawing the rest from reference TRBV9 and TRBJ2-7, the complete variable domain is DSGVTQTPKHLITATGQRVTLRCSPRSGDLSVYWYQQSLDQGLQFLIQYYNGEERAKGNILERFSAQQFPDLHSELNLSSLELGDSALYFCASDRGGKGEQYFGPGTRLTVT.

This chain connects TRBV10-3 to TRBJ1-1; TRBD1 might be the D (6 bases). The CDR3 covers 13 residues. Trimming left V 6 bases short and J 0 bases short, with 8 bases between. Germline values: CDR1 ENHRY, CDR2 SYGVKD. DNA for the CDR3: TGTGCCATCAGACAGGGAATGAACACTGAAGCTTTCTTT. It encodes CAIRQGMNTEAFF.

This clone has a single count. The chain is built from TRBV5-4 and TRBJ1-2; possibly TRBD1 for D (5 bases). V lost 0 bases and J lost 6, with 9 bases in between. Germline values: CDR1 SGHNT, CDR2 YYREEE (reference sequence). The CDR3 is made up of 13 amino acids. CDR3 protein: CASSLDRTDGYTF. The CDR3 coding sequence is TGTGCCAGCAGCTTGGACAGGACGGATGGCTACACCTTC. The full variable domain, with the rest looked up from reference TRBV5-4 and TRBJ1-2, is ETGVTQSPTHLIKTRGQQVTLRCSSQSGHNTVSWYQQALGQGPQFIFQYYREEENGRGNFPPRFSGLQFPNYSSELNVNALELDDSALYLCASSLDRTDGYTFGSGTRLTVV.

The gene calls are TRBV6-5 and TRBJ2-7; no definite D call. The V and J ends lost 11 bases and 6 bases respectively, with 14 bases between them. The CDR3 loop spans 11 amino acids. The germline gives CDR1 MNHEY, CDR2 SVGAGI. Here the CDR3 reads CAVLGSGEQYF. The DNA of the CDR3 is TGTGCCGTCCTAGGGTCAGGCGAGCAGTACTTC.

This chain uses TRBV4-2 with TRBJ2-2; 7 positions match TRBD1. After removal of 0 bases from V and 5 bases from J, the junction contained 6 bases not matched to a gene. CDR3 size: 16 residues. Germline V CDR1 and CDR2: LGHNA, YNFKEQ. The CDR3 spells CASSQEGDSKTGELFF. DNA of the CDR3: TGTGCCAGCAGCCAAGAAGGGGACAGCAAGACCGGGGAGCTGTTTTTT.

The rearrangement links TRBV15 to TRBJ2-7, with 14 bases aligning to TRBD2. The CDR3 length is 15 residues. V lost 4 bases to trimming and J lost 4 bases; unmatched junction nucleotides: 3. Per the germline V gene, CDR1 is LNHNV and CDR2 is YYDKDF (reference sequence). The chain's CDR3 is CATSIGTSGSYEQYF. In DNA, the CDR3 is TGTGCCACCAGCATAGGGACTAGCGGGAGTTACGAGCAGTACTTC.

J is TRBJ2-7 and V is TRBV30; D not resolved. This CDR3 has 15 residues. The germline CDR1 and CDR2 sequences are GTSNPN and SVGIG (reference sequence). The ends were cut back, 3 bases at V and 2 bases at J, with 17 bases in the middle. The CDR3 bases are TGTGCCTGGAGCGCCGCCCAAGGAGCCACCTACGAGCAGTACTTC. The encoded protein is CAWSAAQGATYEQYF.

This clone was seen a handful of times. The chain has TRBV5-8 and TRBJ1-2, with 11 bases aligning to TRBD1. CDR1 SGHTS and CDR2 YDEGEE come from the germline V gene. The CDR3 sequence is 14 residues long. The V and J ends lost 3 bases and 8 bases, in that order; junction bases with no gene match: 6. CDR3 in DNA: TGTGCCAGCAGCTGGACAGGGGGCGCGGGAGGCTACACCTTC. This gives the protein CASSWTGGAGGYTF.

The chain links TRBV7-8 to TRBJ2-1; 10 positions agree with TRBD2. Trimming removed 5 bases from V and 10 bases from J; junction bases left unmatched: 11. Germline lookup yields CDR1 SGHVS and CDR2 FQNEAQ. The CDR3 contains 15 residues. CDR3: CASSPLLAGIPEQFF. CDR3 nucleotides: TGTGCCAGCAGCCCCCTACTAGCGGGGATTCCAGAGCAGTTCTTC.